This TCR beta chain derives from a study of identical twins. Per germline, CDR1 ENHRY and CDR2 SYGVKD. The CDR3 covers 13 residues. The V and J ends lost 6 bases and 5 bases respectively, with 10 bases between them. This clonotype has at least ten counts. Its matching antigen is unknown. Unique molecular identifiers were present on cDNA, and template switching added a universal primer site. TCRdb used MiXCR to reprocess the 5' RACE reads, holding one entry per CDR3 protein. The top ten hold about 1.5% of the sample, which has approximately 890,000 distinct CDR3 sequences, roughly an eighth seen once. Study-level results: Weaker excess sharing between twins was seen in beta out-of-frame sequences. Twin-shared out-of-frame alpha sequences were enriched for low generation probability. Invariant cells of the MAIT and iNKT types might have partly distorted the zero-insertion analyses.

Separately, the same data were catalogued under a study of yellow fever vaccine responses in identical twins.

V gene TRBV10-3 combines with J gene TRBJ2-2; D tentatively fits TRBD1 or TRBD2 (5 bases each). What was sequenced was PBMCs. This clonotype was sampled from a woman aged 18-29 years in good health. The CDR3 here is CAISRDQTGELFF. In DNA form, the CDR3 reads TGTGCCATCAGCCGGGACCAAACCGGGGAGCTGTTTTTT.